Listed here are 9 T cell receptor beta chains from one sample, sequenced in a study of blood T cell repertoires in COVID-19. Only in-frame clones appear in the TCRdb table, and some are missing; sequencing was by immunoSEQ multiplex PCR. The sample lists some 240,000 clones, approximately 91% occurring once. Input material: peripheral blood. These receptors came from a man aged 60 to 69 who had recovered from COVID-19.

The rearrangement links TRBV19 to TRBJ1-5, with D tentatively TRBD1 (5 bases). V lost 1 base and J 7 bases, leaving 11 bases between the germline ends. Per the germline V gene, CDR1 is LNHDA and CDR2 is SQIVND (reference sequence). This CDR3 spans 14 amino acids. CDR3 amino acids: CASSIARGGQPQHF. CDR3 DNA sequence: TGTGCCAGTAGTATAGCAAGGGGTGGCCAGCCCCAGCATTTT.

The J gene is TRBJ2-7, the V gene TRBV20-1; 10 positions match TRBD2. Germline V CDR1 and CDR2: DFQATT, SNEGSKA (reference sequence). This CDR3 region has 15 residues. V trimming: 3 bases; J trimming: 2 bases; junction bases outside the gene matches: 7. The CDR3 DNA sequence: TGCAGTGCTAGTGGGAGCGGGGGGGCCGCCTACGAGCAGTACTTC. Translating it yields CSASGSGGAAYEQYF.

The chain joins TRBV2 to TRBJ1-5, with TRBD1 matching 7 bases. The V gene's germline CDR1 is SNHLY and CDR2 FYNNEI. J lost 2 bases, V lost 3 bases, and 4 bases had no gene match. The CDR3 consists of 15 residues. CDR3 coding DNA: TGTGCCAGCAGTGATAAGGGGGCAGGCAATCAGCCCCAGCATTTT. This translates into CASSDKGAGNQPQHF.

J is TRBJ2-7 and V is TRBV30, with 8 bases matching TRBD1. This CDR3 contains 13 residues. Germline CDR1 GTSNPN, CDR2 SVGIG (reference sequence). J was trimmed by 3 bases and V by 8 bases; bases with no gene match: 9. CDR3: CARRQGNCYEQYF. In DNA form, the CDR3 reads TGTGCCCGGCGACAGGGGAATTGCTACGAGCAGTACTTC.

The chain recombines TRBV10-3 with TRBJ1-2; no firm D call. Germline-derived CDR1 and CDR2 are ENHRY and SYGVKD. Deletions cut 10 bases from V and 2 bases from J, with 20 bases between. The CDR3 is made up of 15 amino acids. For the CDR3, the DNA is TGTGCCACCCCGGCCAACGGGGATCTCAACTATGGCTACACCTTC. The encoded protein is CATPANGDLNYGYTF.

This clone was recorded a few times. The chain employs TRBV3-1 (or the pseudogene TRBV3-2) and TRBJ2-2; no definite D call. This CDR3 region has 11 residues. Trimming removed 3 bases from V and 6 bases from J, with 2 bases in between. Germline-derived CDR1 and CDR2 are LGHDT and YNNKEL (reference sequence). The CDR3 loop reads CASSHAGELFF. The CDR3 DNA follows: TGTGCCAGCAGCCACGCCGGGGAGCTGTTTTTT.

The chain is built from TRBV6-6 and TRBJ2-1, with 7 bases aligning to TRBD1. Germline CDR1 is MNHNY and CDR2 is SVGAGI (reference sequence). This CDR3 has 20 amino acids. Trimming took 5 bases from V and 2 from J; bases not matched to a gene: 21. The CDR3, as DNA: TGTGCCAGCAGTCAACACAACCAGGGGGTACATCTTAGCGCCTACAATGAGCAGTTCTTC. It yields the protein CASSQHNQGVHLSAYNEQFF.

The chain links TRBV6-6 to TRBJ2-7, with D uncertain. The CDR3 loop spans 14 amino acids. Germline V gene data show CDR1 as MNHNY and CDR2 as SVGAGI (reference sequence). V was pared by 2 bases and J by 4 bases, with 12 bases between. CDR3 DNA sequence: TGTGCCAGCAGTTACGGTTGGCCCCAGTACGAGCAGTACTTC. It specifies CASSYGWPQYEQYF.

V and J are TRBV24-1 and TRBJ2-6; 9 bases are a match to TRBD2. Trimming at V came to 9 bases and at J to 0 bases, leaving 2 bases not matched to a gene. CDR3 length: 15 residues. From germline, CDR1 is KGHDR and CDR2 SFDVKD. The CDR3 DNA is TGTGCCACCGCGGGAGGGAGCTCTGGGGCCAACGTCCTGACTTTC. As protein: CATAGGSSGANVLTF.